The rows below give T cell receptor beta chains drawn from one sample of a study of vaccination and CD4 T cells after COVID-19. These receptors are not linked to any known antigen. TCRdb re-called the PCR reads with MiXCR, one entry per CDR3 protein. The profile shows some 10,000 distinct CDR3 sequences, roughly 40% of them singletons. What was sequenced was CD4+ T cells from blood, cultured in vitro. These receptors all come from a human donor who had recovered from COVID-19. Both conserved end residues are part of each CDR3. A D gene is named only where the DNA matches it firmly. Expanded clones get a size class; other rows say once, few or many, or leave the size out.

j_gene	v_gene	abundance	d_gene	CDR3nt	CDR3aa
TRBJ2-7	TRBV7-8	-	-	TGTGCCAGCAGCTTAGAAGGACCAGCGCGCGGAAAGCAGTACTTC	CASSLEGPARGKQYF
TRBJ2-7	TRBV20-1	-	-	TGCAGTGCTAGAGTTCGCCACAGAGCCTACGAGCAGTACTTC	CSARVRHRAYEQYF
TRBJ1-1	TRBV7-2	-	-	TGTGCCAGCAGCTTTGGACCCATGAACACTGAAGCTTTCTTT	CASSFGPMNTEAFF
TRBJ1-2	TRBV19	-	-	TGTGCCAGCGCTCTGGAGTGGTTTCGGGGCTACACCTTC	CASALEWFRGYTF
TRBJ1-1	TRBV20-1	-	-	TGCAGTGCTACCCAAGTGAACACTGAAGCTTTCTTT	CSATQVNTEAFF
TRBJ1-1	TRBV7-8	-	-	TGTGCCAGCAGCTCGGTGGCAGGGCGGACTGAAGCTTTCTTT	CASSSVAGRTEAFF
TRBJ1-3	TRBV6-1	-	-	TGTGCCAGCAGAAACAGGGCGCCCGGAAACACCATATATTTT	CASRNRAPGNTIYF
TRBJ1-2	TRBV30	few	TRBD1	TGTGCCTGGAGCCACAAGGGGGACAGGCCATATGGCTACACCTTC	CAWSHKGDRPYGYTF
TRBJ1-3	TRBV4-3	-	-	TGCGCCAGCAGCCAAGATAGGGCTTCTGGAAACACCATATATTTT	CASSQDRASGNTIYF
TRBJ1-1	TRBV11-3	-	TRBD1	TGTGCCAGCAGCGTTTACAGGGGAGAAGCTTTCTTT	CASSVYRGEAFF
TRBJ2-3	TRBV5-1	-	TRBD2	TGCGCCAGCAGCTTGGTAGCGGGGCGCACAGATACGCAGTATTTT	CASSLVAGRTDTQYF
TRBJ1-2	TRBV19	-	TRBD1	TGTGCCAGTAGTGTTGACAGGGCCATATCTTTC	CASSVDRAISF
TRBJ2-1	TRBV20-1	few	TRBD2	TGCAGTGCTAGCGGGGGGAGAAAAGGGAATGAGCAGTTCTTC	CSASGGRKGNEQFF
TRBJ2-2	TRBV5-4	-	-	TGTGCCAGCAGCGGGGGGCGAAACACCGGGGAGCTGTTTTTT	CASSGGRNTGELFF
TRBJ1-2	TRBV6-1	once	TRBD1	TGTGCCAGCAGTGACCATTCGTGGGACAGAGCCTATGGCTACACCTTC	CASSDHSWDRAYGYTF
TRBJ1-1	TRBV12-3/TRBV12-4	-	TRBD1	TGTGCCAGCAGCGTTAATCACAGGGGCGGACTCGAAGCTTTCTTT	CASSVNHRGGLEAFF
TRBJ2-2	TRBV20-1	few	-	TGCAGTGCTAGAGATGGGGACTACACCGGGGAGCTGTTTTTT	CSARDGDYTGELFF
TRBJ1-1	TRBV12-3/TRBV12-4	-	TRBD1	TGTGCCAGCAGTTTAGCGACGGGGACAGGTGGGGTCTTAAGGGCTTTCTTT	CASSLATGTGGVLRAFF
TRBJ2-7	TRBV19	few	TRBD2	TGTGCCAGTAGGCCTGGGACTAGCGGGGGGGCTGTGGAGCAGTACTTC	CASRPGTSGGAVEQYF
TRBJ2-2	TRBV30	few	-	TGTGCCTGGAGTGTCCTATACAGGGTGGGAACCGGGGAGCTGTTTTTT	CAWSVLYRVGTGELFF
TRBJ2-2	TRBV11-3	-	-	TGTGCCAGCAGCTTCGGCCGCACCGGGGAGCTGTTTTTT	CASSFGRTGELFF
TRBJ1-3	TRBV30	once	TRBD1	TGTGCCTGGAGTACGGACAGGGGATACGGCACCATATATTTT	CAWSTDRGYGTIYF